The 30 T cell receptor beta chains below were found in one sample sequenced in a study of OX40 agonist ivuxolimab in advanced cancers. The table came from immunoSEQ multiplex PCR; TCRdb's copy has only in-frame clones and leaves some out. This sample has some 96,000 clones, with around 91% found just once. Sequencing used CD4+ or CD8+ T cells sorted from blood, obtained in a trial of the OX40 agonist ivuxolimab. The receptors here all came from an adult with an advanced solid tumor such as melanoma, head and neck, liver or kidney cancer.

This clone was seen only a few times. The chain links TRBV30 to TRBJ1-5, with unresolved D. Germline CDR1 and CDR2: GTSNPN and SVGIG (reference sequence). The CDR3 is 12 amino acids. Trimming left V 4 bases short and J 4 bases short, with 8 bases between. The CDR3 spells CAWNSQNQPQHF. The CDR3 DNA follows: TGTGCCTGGAACAGTCAGAATCAGCCCCAGCATTTT.

This rearrangement joins TRBV27 to TRBJ1-1; a possible D gene is TRBD1 (6 bases). The CDR3 is made up of 16 amino acids. With 4 bases removed from V and 5 bases from J, the gap between germline ends came to 20 bases. CDR1 is MNHEY and CDR2 is SMNVEV in the germline V gene (reference sequence). CDR3 DNA sequence: TGTGCCAGCAGTTCACAACACCTAGGGGGATATACTGAAGCTTTCTTT. It is translated as CASSSQHLGGYTEAFF.

The V gene is TRBV28, the J gene TRBJ2-2; D is possibly TRBD1 (5 bases). The CDR3 is made up of 14 amino acids. CDR1 MDHEN and CDR2 SYDVKM come from the germline V gene. V was trimmed by 3 bases and J by 4 bases, leaving 9 bases between them. CDR3 nucleotides: TGTGCCAGCAGTTTGGGGCAGGTCACCGGGGAGCTGTTTTTT. This codes for CASSLGQVTGELFF.

V and J are TRBV28 and TRBJ1-1, with unresolved D. CDR1 and CDR2 from the germline V gene are MDHEN and SYDVKM. The CDR3 covers 14 residues. Trimming took off 2 bases at V and 1 base at J, with 8 bases between the two ends. This CDR3 is CASSLLVGNTEAFF. Written as DNA, the CDR3 is TGTGCCAGCAGTTTACTGGTGGGGAACACTGAAGCTTTCTTT.

This chain connects TRBV6-5 to TRBJ1-2; TRBD1 might be the D (5 bases). Between the trimmed V and J ends, which lost 9 bases and 0 bases, there was a span of 14 bases. The CDR3 length is 14 residues. The germline V gene has CDR1 MNHEY and CDR2 SVGAGI. DNA of the CDR3: TGTGCCAGTAAACAGGCATACGCTAACTATGGCTACACCTTC. Protein sequence: CASKQAYANYGYTF.

The chain joins TRBV28 to TRBJ2-7, with D tentatively TRBD1 (5 bases). This CDR3 is 14 amino acids long. Germline V gene sequence: CDR1 MDHEN, CDR2 SYDVKM. V lost 6 bases, J lost 0 bases, and 12 bases lay in between. This CDR3 is CASRPSDISYEQYF. CDR3 sequence (DNA): TGTGCCAGCAGACCTTCGGACATCTCCTACGAGCAGTACTTC.

This chain links TRBV7-8 with TRBJ1-1; D might be TRBD1 (6 bases). V lost 0 bases to trimming and J lost 9 bases, with 17 bases between them. This CDR3 comprises 15 residues. Germline V gene sequence: CDR1 SGHVS, CDR2 FQNEAQ. Here the CDR3 reads CASSLAAGYGGQAFF. CDR3 DNA: TGTGCCAGCAGCTTAGCGGCAGGATACGGGGGGCAAGCTTTCTTT. The full variable domain, in which reference TRBV7-8 and TRBJ1-1 provide the parts outside the CDR3, is GAGVSQSPRYKVAKRGQDVALRCDPISGHVSLFWYQQALGQGPEFLTYFQNEAQLDKSGLPSDRFFAERPEGSVSTLKIQRTQQEDSAVYLCASSLAAGYGGQAFFGQGTRLTVV.

The V and J genes are TRBV6-1 and TRBJ1-5; D unresolved. The V gene lost 8 bases and the J gene lost 0 bases, with 11 bases spanning the gap. The V gene's germline CDR1 is MNHNS and CDR2 SASEGT. The CDR3 is made up of 14 amino acids. The CDR3 sequence is CASATVYSNQPQHF. The CDR3 region has the DNA TGTGCCAGCGCTACGGTCTATAGCAATCAGCCCCAGCATTTT.

The chain employs TRBV25-1 and TRBJ2-1, with D perhaps TRBD1 or TRBD2 (5 bases each). Germline assignment: CDR1 MGHDK and CDR2 SYGVNS. Trimming took off 1 base at V and 9 bases at J, with 19 bases between the two ends. The CDR3 is 16 amino acids. CDR3 nucleotide sequence: TGTGCCAGCAGTGAATTTGGGGGACCCAGTTGGCCTGAGCAGTTCTTC. Translation: CASSEFGGPSWPEQFF.

The chain's CDR3 is CASSKRDWGGNTEAFF. The CDR3 region has the DNA TGTGCCAGCAGTAAAAGAGACTGGGGAGGGAACACTGAAGCTTTCTTT. J is TRBJ1-1 and V is TRBV2; no clear D. Trimming stripped 5 bases from V and 1 base from J, with 17 bases between. CDR3 size: 16 residues. From germline, CDR1 is SNHLY and CDR2 FYNNEI.

Regarding this clone: The junction and the germline gene differ at one end; a read error may be behind it. The genes are TRBV11-3 and TRBJ2-7; 8 bases line up with TRBD1. Germline CDR1 and CDR2: SGHNT and YENEEA. The CDR3 spans 15 residues. The CDR3 nucleotides are TGTGCCAGCAGTTTAGGGACAGGAGGATCCTACGAGCAGTACTTC. Protein product: CASSLGTGGSYEQYF.

This clone has a single count. The chain carries TRBV29-1 and TRBJ2-5; 10 bases match TRBD1. V shed 7 bases and J 4 bases; nucleotides not matched to a gene: 6. CDR1 and CDR2 (germline): SQVTM, ANQGSEA. The CDR3 is 13 amino acids. This CDR3 reads CSARQGAGETQYF. CDR3 nucleotide sequence: TGCAGCGCCCGACAGGGGGCTGGAGAGACCCAGTACTTC.

J is TRBJ2-2 and V is TRBV7-2; perhaps TRBD1 as D (6 bases). The CDR3 totals 14 residues. In germline, CDR1 is SGHTA, CDR2 FQGNSA. The ends were cut back, 6 bases at V and 5 bases at J, with 13 bases in the middle. In DNA form, the CDR3 reads TGTGCCAGCAGGACAGGAGGTGGTACCGGGGAGCTGTTTTTT. Encoded protein: CASRTGGGTGELFF.

The gene calls are TRBV27 and TRBJ2-1; 14 nucleotides agree with TRBD2. The CDR3 spans 16 residues. Germline assignment: CDR1 MNHEY and CDR2 SMNVEV (reference sequence). V lost 5 bases and J lost 6; bases outside the gene matches: 6. In nucleotides, the CDR3 is TGTGCCAGCAGTACCCGACTAGCGGGAGGGGGCAATGAGCAGTTCTTC. Translated: CASSTRLAGGGNEQFF.

V and J are TRBV5-4 and TRBJ1-1; the D is unclear. Per the germline V gene, CDR1 is SGHNT and CDR2 is YYREEE (reference sequence). The CDR3 length is 13 residues. V was pared by 0 bases and J by 5 bases, with 8 bases between. CDR3 DNA sequence: TGTGCCAGCAGCTTGGGCGAGCGGACTGAAGCTTTCTTT. Residues: CASSLGERTEAFF. The whole variable domain, filled in from reference TRBV5-4 and TRBJ1-1, reads ETGVTQSPTHLIKTRGQQVTLRCSSQSGHNTVSWYQQALGQGPQFIFQYYREEENGRGNFPPRFSGLQFPNYSSELNVNALELDDSALYLCASSLGERTEAFFGQGTRLTVV.

In DNA form, the CDR3 reads TGCGCCAGCAGCTTGGCCGCTAGGAGTGATGAGCAGTTCTTC. This sequence encodes CASSLAARSDEQFF. This chain links TRBV5-1 with TRBJ2-1; no firm D call. The CDR3 spans 14 residues. CDR1 and CDR2 (germline): SGHRS, YFSETQ. The ends were cut back, 0 bases at V and 8 bases at J, with 12 bases in the middle. Drawing the rest from reference TRBV5-1 and TRBJ2-1, the complete variable domain is KAGVTQTPRYLIKTRGQQVTLSCSPISGHRSVSWYQQTPGQGLQFLFEYFSETQRNKGNFPGRFSGRQFSNSRSEMNVSTLELGDSALYLCASSLAARSDEQFFGPGTRLTVL.

V gene TRBV5-1 combines with J gene TRBJ2-1; D unresolved. The CDR3 is 12 residues long. V was cut by 4 bases and J by 5 bases, with 7 bases left in between. The germline gives CDR1 SGHRS, CDR2 YFSETQ. CDR3 residues: CASSLPNNEQFF. The CDR3 region has the DNA TGCGCCAGCAGCCTACCCAACAATGAGCAGTTCTTC.

The chain joins TRBV7-3 to TRBJ2-2, with D perhaps TRBD2 (5 bases). Germline V gene sequence: CDR1 SGHTA, CDR2 FQGTGA. The CDR3 totals 13 residues. Trimming removed 1 base at V and 5 bases at J, with 5 bases between. Written as DNA, the CDR3 is TGTGCCAGCAGCTTAAGGGAGACCGGGGAGCTGTTTTTT. It encodes CASSLRETGELFF.

The J gene is TRBJ1-1, the V gene TRBV2, with D possibly matching TRBD1 (6 bases). The CDR3 consists of 15 residues. V was pared by 7 bases and J by 2 bases, with 17 bases between. Germline lookup yields CDR1 SNHLY and CDR2 FYNNEI. The CDR3 DNA reads as TGTGCCAGCAAGAGGGGGGTCCAGGTCAACACTGAAGCTTTCTTT. Translating it yields CASKRGVQVNTEAFF.

This chain connects TRBV5-6 to TRBJ2-5; no definite D call. The CDR3 runs 14 residues. CDR1 is SGHDT, CDR2 YYEEEE, per germline. The ends were cut back, 0 bases at V and 5 bases at J, with 11 bases in the middle. In DNA, the CDR3 is TGTGCCAGCAGCTTGGGATCGGCTGAGGAGACCCAGTACTTC. Translated, it gives CASSLGSAEETQYF. Drawing the rest from reference TRBV5-6 and TRBJ2-5, the complete variable domain is DAGVTQSPTHLIKTRGQQVTLRCSPKSGHDTVSWYQQALGQGPQFIFQYYEEEERQRGNFPDRFSGHQFPNYSSELNVNALLLGDSALYLCASSLGSAEETQYFGPGTRLLVL.

This rearrangement joins TRBV7-6 to TRBJ2-7; the match to TRBD1 covers 9 bases. The CDR3 sequence is 17 residues long. J lost 2 bases, V lost 1 base, and 9 bases had no gene match. CDR1 and CDR2 (germline): SGHVS, FNYEAQ. The CDR3 DNA reads TGTGCCAGCAGCTTAGGTGTTGGGACAGGGTCCCCCTACGAGCAGTACTTC. Protein sequence: CASSLGVGTGSPYEQYF.

The CDR3 protein is CASSAGTGNQPQHF. In DNA form, the CDR3 reads TGTGCCAGCAGTGCCGGGACAGGTAATCAGCCCCAGCATTTT. J is TRBJ1-5 and V is TRBV27, with 8 bases matching TRBD1. V was pared by 5 bases and J by 4 bases, with 4 bases of the junction left unmatched. The CDR3 is 14 residues long. CDR1 is MNHEY, CDR2 SMNVEV, per germline (reference sequence).

V is TRBV19 and J is TRBJ1-2; D is possibly TRBD1 (5 bases). The germline gives CDR1 LNHDA, CDR2 SQIVND (reference sequence). CDR3 length: 16 amino acids. Trimming removed 2 bases at V and 6 bases at J, with 19 bases between. The CDR3 loop is CASSILGGRGANGYTF. CDR3 in DNA: TGTGCCAGTAGTATACTGGGCGGAAGGGGCGCGAATGGCTACACCTTC.

The chain uses TRBV5-1 and TRBJ2-1, with D perhaps matching TRBD1 (6 bases). The CDR3 length is 15 residues. CDR1 and CDR2 (germline): SGHRS, YFSETQ. V was trimmed by 3 bases and J by 2 bases, leaving 12 bases between them. DNA of the CDR3: TGCGCCAGCAGCTCAGGGGCGCTTGCCTACAATGAGCAGTTCTTC. It codes for CASSSGALAYNEQFF.

Only one count was recorded for this clone. V gene TRBV6-4 combines with J gene TRBJ2-1; D remains unclear. The CDR3 loop spans 16 amino acids. Germline V CDR1 and CDR2: MRHNA, SNTAGT. With 0 bases removed from V and 2 bases from J, the gap between germline ends came to 11 bases. The CDR3 sequence is CASSDSSRRTYNEQFF. The CDR3 DNA reads as TGTGCCAGCAGTGACTCGTCCCGGAGAACCTACAATGAGCAGTTCTTC.

This chain uses TRBV5-1 with TRBJ2-5, with D perhaps matching TRBD1 (5 bases). Deletions cut 0 bases from V and 1 base from J, with 10 bases between. Germline lookup yields CDR1 SGHRS and CDR2 YFSETQ. The CDR3 contains 15 residues. Written as DNA, the CDR3 is TGCGCCAGCAGCTTGGCCGGTACAGGCCAAGAGACCCAGTACTTC. This translates into CASSLAGTGQETQYF.

This chain connects TRBV5-1 to TRBJ2-3; D not resolved. Deletions cut 0 bases from V and 1 base from J, with 15 bases between. This CDR3 has 17 amino acids. Germline-derived CDR1 and CDR2 are SGHRS and YFSETQ. CDR3 nucleotide sequence: TGCGCCAGCAGCTTGGCCTTGGCCCAATTAGGCACAGATACGCAGTATTTT. Its protein product is CASSLALAQLGTDTQYF.

This chain joins TRBV5-4 and TRBJ2-7; 9 bases align to TRBD2. Germline CDR1 reads SGHNT; CDR2 reads YYREEE (reference sequence). The CDR3 is made up of 17 amino acids. The ends lost 3 bases at V and 7 bases at J; junction bases unmatched: 17. This chain's CDR3 is CASSSAPGGGRAREQYF. CDR3 DNA sequence: TGTGCCAGCAGCTCGGCTCCCGGGGGCGGGAGGGCCAGGGAGCAGTACTTC.

The chain uses TRBV9 and TRBJ1-6; D is perhaps TRBD1 (6 bases). Germline V CDR1 and CDR2: SGDLS, YYNGEE. V dropped 1 base and J dropped 8 bases, with 10 bases sitting between them. The CDR3 sequence is 14 residues long. The CDR3 sequence is CASSVKGEDSPLHF. The CDR3 region has the DNA TGTGCCAGCAGCGTAAAGGGGGAAGATTCACCCCTCCACTTT.

The chain couples TRBV5-1 to TRBJ2-2; D is undetermined. CDR1 SGHRS and CDR2 YFSETQ come from the germline V gene. CDR3 length: 14 amino acids. V gave up 1 base and J gave up 4 bases, with 8 bases separating them. CDR3 bases: TGCGCCAGCAGCTTGTCGTTCGGCACCGGGGAGCTGTTTTTT. Protein product: CASSLSFGTGELFF.